Listed here are 6 T cell receptor beta chains from one sample, sequenced in a study of CD8 T cells in ankylosing spondylitis. Study findings and constraints: Blood of patients with ankylosing spondylitis appeared to be characterized by a TCR beta motif of fewer than 10 highly homologous variants.

TCRdb reanalysed the 5' RACE reads using MiXCR and keeps one entry per CDR3 protein. The table shows about 330,000 distinct CDR3 sequences, with 7.5% to 9% occurring only once. These TCRs are of unknown antigen specificity. The sequencing sample was made of blood, either unsorted or a sorted T cell fraction (not recorded which). The receptors come from a male donor with ankylosing spondylitis.

This clonotype was counted only a few times. The chain recombines TRBV27 with TRBJ2-6; D unresolved. The CDR3 runs to 17 residues. Germline CDR1 reads MNHEY; CDR2 reads SMNVEV (reference sequence). Trimming took off 4 bases at V and 0 bases at J, with 13 bases between the two ends. The CDR3 loop is CASSSFYDPSGANVLTF. The CDR3 bases are TGTGCCAGCAGTTCATTTTATGACCCCTCTGGGGCCAACGTCCTGACTTTC.

The rearrangement uses TRBV5-1 and TRBJ2-1; 7 bases match TRBD1. In germline, CDR1 is SGHRS, CDR2 YFSETQ. V shed 0 bases, J shed 4 bases, and the junction held 4 bases outside the gene matches. This CDR3 has 15 residues. The CDR3 coding sequence is TGCGCCAGCAGCTTGGTGGTGACAGGGTACAATGAGCAGTTCTTC. It codes for CASSLVVTGYNEQFF.

The V and J genes are TRBV20-1 and TRBJ1-5; 8 nucleotides match TRBD1. Trimming at V came to 1 base and at J to 2 bases, leaving 13 bases not matched to a gene. CDR1 and CDR2 (germline): DFQATT, SNEGSKA (reference sequence). There are 18 residues in the CDR3. CDR3 amino acids: CSARAEAGGLPGNQPQHF. CDR3 DNA: TGCAGTGCTAGAGCAGAGGCAGGGGGCCTGCCTGGCAATCAGCCCCAGCATTTT.

There are many counts of this clonotype. V and J are TRBV20-1 and TRBJ1-5; D is unresolved. This CDR3 is 14 amino acids long. V was clipped by 0 bases and J by 0 bases, with 6 bases between them. The germline V gene has CDR1 DFQATT and CDR2 SNEGSKA (reference sequence). The CDR3, as DNA: TGCAGTGCTAGAGATCACAATAGCAATCAGCCCCAGCATTTT. Its protein is CSARDHNSNQPQHF.

V usage is TRBV3-1 and J usage is TRBJ2-7, with no clear D. The germline gives CDR1 LGHDT, CDR2 YNNKEL (reference sequence). Trimming left V 5 bases short and J 7 bases short, with 18 bases between. The CDR3 contains 14 residues. CDR3 amino acids: CASSTQRFRREQYF. The DNA for the CDR3 is TGTGCCAGCAGCACACAGAGATTTAGACGGGAGCAGTACTTC.

This clonotype was seen only a few times. CDR3 nucleotides: TGTGCCAGCTCACGAGGATCACGGGAGCTGTTTTTT. It yields the protein CASSRGSRELFF. The rearrangement links TRBV18 to TRBJ2-2; D is undetermined. This CDR3 has 12 amino acids. The germline gives CDR1 KGHSH, CDR2 LQKENI. The V gene lost 4 bases and the J gene lost 9 bases, with 9 bases spanning the gap.